This T cell receptor beta chain comes out of a study of blood T cell repertoires in COVID-19. This clone appeared a single time. Clinical histories supplied by participants themselves formed the basis of cohort assignment. Cohort 3 donors were reported recovered after two negative PCRs, clearance, or symptom resolution. CDR3 length: 15 amino acids. Germline-derived CDR1 and CDR2 are KGHSH and LQKENI. Trimming removed 3 bases from V and 2 bases from J, with 11 bases in between. TCRdb's copy holds only in-frame clones and misses some; the assay was immunoSEQ multiplex PCR. The data contain about 240,000 clones, approximately 90% of them singletons.

The V gene is TRBV18, the J gene TRBJ1-5, with D unclear. Sequenced material: PBMCs or T cells enriched from blood (not recorded which). This receptor was taken from a woman in her twenties or thirties who had recovered from COVID-19. The CDR3 DNA sequence: TGTGCCAGCTCACCGTCATCGGGAGGCAATCAGCCCCAGCATTTT. This gives the protein CASSPSSGGNQPQHF. Together with reference TRBV18 and TRBJ1-5, the CDR3 gives the full variable domain: NAGVMQNPRHLVRRRGQEARLRCSPMKGHSHVYWYRQLPEEGLKFMVYLQKENIIDESGMPKERFSAEFPKEGPSILRIQQVVRGDSAAYFCASSPSSGGNQPQHFGDGTRLSIL.